The clone carrying this T cell receptor beta chain was seen repeatedly, ten times or more. This entry belongs to a study of naive and memory T cell subsets. The CDR3 sequence is 12 residues long. Trimming cost V 3 bases and J 10 bases, with 13 bases left between them. CDR1 and CDR2 (germline): GTSNPN, SVGIG (reference sequence). An equimolar mix of two oligonucleotides served as the beta constant-region primer for TRBC1 and TRBC2. The ligated cDNA underwent four PCR rounds using SP2 and nested alpha and beta constant-region primers. TCRdb fed the UMI-ligation and nested PCR reads into MiXCR, producing one record per CDR3 protein. Counted here are about 82,000 distinct CDR3 sequences, over 9% occurring once; the ten biggest clones make up over 1%.

The sequenced sample consisted of naive CD8+ T cells from blood. The sequence was collected from a human donor in good health. The chain is built from TRBV30 and TRBJ2-1; a weak D match, TRBD2 (6 bases). This CDR3 reads CAWSAASAEQFF. The CDR3 nucleotides read TGTGCCTGGAGCGCCGCTAGCGCGGAGCAGTTCTTC.